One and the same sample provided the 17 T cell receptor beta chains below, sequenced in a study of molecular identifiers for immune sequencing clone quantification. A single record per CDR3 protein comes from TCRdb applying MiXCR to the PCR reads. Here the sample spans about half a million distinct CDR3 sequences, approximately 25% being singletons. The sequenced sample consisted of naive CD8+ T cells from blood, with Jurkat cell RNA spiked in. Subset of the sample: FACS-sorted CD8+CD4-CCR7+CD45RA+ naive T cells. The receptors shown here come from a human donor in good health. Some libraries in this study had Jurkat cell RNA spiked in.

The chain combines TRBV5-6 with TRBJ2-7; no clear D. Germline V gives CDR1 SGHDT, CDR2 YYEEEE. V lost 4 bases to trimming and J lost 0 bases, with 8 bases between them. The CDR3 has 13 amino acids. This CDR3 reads CASSDWGSYEQYF. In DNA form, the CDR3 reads TGTGCCAGCAGCGATTGGGGCTCCTACGAGCAGTACTTC.

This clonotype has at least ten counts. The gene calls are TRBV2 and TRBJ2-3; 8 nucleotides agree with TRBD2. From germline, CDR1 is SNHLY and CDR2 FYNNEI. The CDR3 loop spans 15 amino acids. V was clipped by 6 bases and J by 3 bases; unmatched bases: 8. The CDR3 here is CASSRRTSSTDTQYF. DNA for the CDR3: TGTGCCAGCAGCCGACGGACTAGCAGTACAGATACGCAGTATTTT. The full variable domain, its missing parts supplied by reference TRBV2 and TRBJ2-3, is EPEVTQTPSHQVTQMGQEVILRCVPISNHLYFYWYRQILGQKVEFLVSFYNNEISEKSEIFDDQFSVERPDGSNFTLKIRSTKLEDSAMYFCASSRRTSSTDTQYFGPGTRLTVL.

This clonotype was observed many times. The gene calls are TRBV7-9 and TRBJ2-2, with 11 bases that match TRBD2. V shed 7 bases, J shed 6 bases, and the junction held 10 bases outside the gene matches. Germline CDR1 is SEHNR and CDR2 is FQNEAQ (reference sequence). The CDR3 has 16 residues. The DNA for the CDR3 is TGTGCCAGCAACCCACTAGCGGGAGAAATTTCCGGGGAGCTGTTTTTT. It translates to CASNPLAGEISGELFF.

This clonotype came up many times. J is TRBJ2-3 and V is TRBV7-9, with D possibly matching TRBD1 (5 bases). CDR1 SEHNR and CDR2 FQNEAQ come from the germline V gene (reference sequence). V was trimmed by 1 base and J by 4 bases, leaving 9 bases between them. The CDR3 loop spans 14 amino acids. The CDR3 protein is CASSLETGPDTQYF. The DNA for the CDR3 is TGTGCCAGCAGCTTAGAAACAGGCCCAGATACGCAGTATTTT.

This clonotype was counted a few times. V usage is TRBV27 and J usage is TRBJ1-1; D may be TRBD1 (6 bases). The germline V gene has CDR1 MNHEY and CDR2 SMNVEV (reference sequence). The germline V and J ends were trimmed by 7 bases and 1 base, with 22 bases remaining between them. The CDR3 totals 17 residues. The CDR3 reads CASTNHWGLGRNTEAFF. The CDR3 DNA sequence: TGTGCCAGCACTAACCATTGGGGGCTGGGGAGGAACACTGAAGCTTTCTTT.

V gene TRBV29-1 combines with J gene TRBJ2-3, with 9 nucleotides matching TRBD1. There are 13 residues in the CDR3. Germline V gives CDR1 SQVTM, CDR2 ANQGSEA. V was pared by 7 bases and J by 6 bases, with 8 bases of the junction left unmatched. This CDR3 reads CSDSGQGSDTQYF. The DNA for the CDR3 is TGCAGCGATTCCGGACAGGGGAGTGATACGCAGTATTTT.

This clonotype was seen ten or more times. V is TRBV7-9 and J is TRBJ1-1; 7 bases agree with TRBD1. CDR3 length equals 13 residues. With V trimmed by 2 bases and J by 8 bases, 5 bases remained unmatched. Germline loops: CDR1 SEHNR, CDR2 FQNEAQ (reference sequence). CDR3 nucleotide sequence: TGTGCCAGCAGCTTACCACAGGGGTTCGAAGCTTTCTTT. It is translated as CASSLPQGFEAFF.

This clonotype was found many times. CDR3 loop: CSFEGGLEETQYF. The CDR3 DNA reads TGCAGCTTCGAAGGGGGACTAGAAGAGACCCAGTACTTC. This sequence joins TRBV29-1 and TRBJ2-5; 8 bases map to TRBD2. This CDR3 region has 13 residues. After removal of 8 bases from V and 3 bases from J, the junction contained 8 bases not matched to a gene. The germline V gene encodes CDR1 SQVTM and CDR2 ANQGSEA.

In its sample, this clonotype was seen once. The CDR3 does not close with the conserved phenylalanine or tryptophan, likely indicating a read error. The chain's CDR3 is CATSVKGMETQYS. The CDR3 coding sequence is TGTGCCACCAGTGTTAAGGGAATGGAGACCCAGTACTCC. The V gene is TRBV24-1, the J gene TRBJ2-5; D remains ambiguous. CDR1 and CDR2 from the germline V gene are KGHDR and SFDVKD. The CDR3 loop spans 13 amino acids. Deletions cut 5 bases from V and 5 bases from J, with 11 bases between.

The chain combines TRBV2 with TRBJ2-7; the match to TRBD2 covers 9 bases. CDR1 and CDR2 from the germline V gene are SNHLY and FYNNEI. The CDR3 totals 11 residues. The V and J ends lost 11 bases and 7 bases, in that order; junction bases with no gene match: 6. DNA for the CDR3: TGTGCCGCCAGGCGGGGGGGTGAGCAGTACTTC. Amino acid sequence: CAARRGGEQYF.

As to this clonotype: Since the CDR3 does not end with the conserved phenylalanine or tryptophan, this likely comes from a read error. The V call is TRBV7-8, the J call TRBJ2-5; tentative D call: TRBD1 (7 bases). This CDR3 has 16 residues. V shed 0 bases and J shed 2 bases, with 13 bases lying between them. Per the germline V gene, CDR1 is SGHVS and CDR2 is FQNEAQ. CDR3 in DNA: TGTGCCAGCAGCTTAGCGATGCGGGGACAGCAAGAGACCCAGTACTAC. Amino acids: CASSLAMRGQQETQYY.

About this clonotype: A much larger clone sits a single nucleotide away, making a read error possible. CDR3 sequence: CATSGGPNTEAFF. CDR3 DNA: TGTGCCACCAGTGGGGGACCGAACACTGAAGCTTTCTTT. The rearrangement joins TRBV24-1 to TRBJ1-1, with D maybe TRBD1 (5 bases). Germline-derived CDR1 and CDR2 are KGHDR and SFDVKD. The CDR3 has 13 amino acids. The V end was cut by 5 bases, the J end by 1 base, with 7 bases between.

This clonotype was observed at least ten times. The CDR3: CASSLQSEAFF. CDR3 in DNA: TGTGCCAGCAGCTTACAGAGTGAAGCTTTCTTT. The V gene is TRBV7-9, the J gene TRBJ1-1; unclear D gene. The CDR3 runs to 11 residues. The V end was cut by 2 bases, the J end by 7 bases, with 5 bases between. CDR1 is SEHNR and CDR2 is FQNEAQ in the germline V gene (reference sequence).

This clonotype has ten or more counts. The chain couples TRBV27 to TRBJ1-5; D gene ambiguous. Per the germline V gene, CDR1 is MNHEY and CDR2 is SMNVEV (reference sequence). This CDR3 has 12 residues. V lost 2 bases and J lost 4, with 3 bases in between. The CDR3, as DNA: TGTGCCAGCAGTTTACCAAATCAGCCCCAGCATTTT. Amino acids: CASSLPNQPQHF.

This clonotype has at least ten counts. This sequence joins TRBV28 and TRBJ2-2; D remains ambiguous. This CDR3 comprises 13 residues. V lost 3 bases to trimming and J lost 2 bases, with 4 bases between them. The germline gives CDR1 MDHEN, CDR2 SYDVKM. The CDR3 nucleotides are TGTGCCAGCAGTTTCGCTAACACCGGGGAGCTGTTTTTT. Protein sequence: CASSFANTGELFF.

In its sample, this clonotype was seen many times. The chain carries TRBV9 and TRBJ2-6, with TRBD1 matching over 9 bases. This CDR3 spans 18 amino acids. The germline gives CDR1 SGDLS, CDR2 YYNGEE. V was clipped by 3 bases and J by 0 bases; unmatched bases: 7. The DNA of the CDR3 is TGTGCCAGCAGCGCGGACAGGGGTCCGAGCTCTGGGGCCAACGTCCTGACTTTC. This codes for CASSADRGPSSGANVLTF. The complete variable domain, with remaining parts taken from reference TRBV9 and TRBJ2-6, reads DSGVTQTPKHLITATGQRVTLRCSPRSGDLSVYWYQQSLDQGLQFLIQYYNGEERAKGNILERFSAQQFPDLHSELNLSSLELGDSALYFCASSADRGPSSGANVLTFGAGSRLTVL.

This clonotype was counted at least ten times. CDR3 in DNA: TGCAGTGCTAGAAGGACTAGCTACTACGAGCAGTACTTC. Protein sequence: CSARRTSYYEQYF. The chain couples TRBV20-1 to TRBJ2-7; 8 positions match TRBD2. The CDR3 is 13 amino acids. Germline CDR1 and CDR2: DFQATT and SNEGSKA (reference sequence). J lost 3 bases, V lost 2 bases, and 3 bases had no gene match.